This TCR beta chain was recorded in a study of T cell clonality in common variable immunodeficiency (dated by TCRdb to the mid-2010s). Results and caveats for the whole study, not just this receptor: The authors noted that sequencing repertoires of T cell subpopulations would be needed to clarify what caused the increased clonality in CVID. Even though DNA input was the same, control samples had an average of approximately 82,000 unique sequences each, compared with approximately 32,000 in CVID samples. Reportedly, TCRbeta sequences from CVID had fewer deletions and N-nucleotide insertions, and highly modified clones with 13 or more V deletions were absent from CVID. TCRbeta clonality was higher in CVID subjects than in healthy controls (t-test p = 0.018), and the increase was most characteristic of about a third of subjects. Healthy controls shared more TCRbeta clones with each other than CVID subjects shared among themselves (p < 0.0001). Correlations between repertoire features and clinical complications were limited by patient heterogeneity within the CVID cohort.

Predominantly Caucasian heritage was noted among both the CVID patients and the healthy controls. From each donor, about 5 to 8.5 ml of heparinized peripheral whole blood was collected. TCRbeta CDR3 repertoires were sequenced from genomic DNA of adults with common variable immune deficiency (CVID) and healthy adult controls. The control group was made up of about 22 healthy adult volunteers (roughly ten male and approximately twelve female) whose ages ranged from roughly 23 to 66 years, with a mean age of approximately 37. Diluted blood was subjected to density centrifugation over Hypaque 1077 or Ficoll-Paque for isolation of peripheral blood mononuclear cells. Genomic DNA was obtained from unsorted mononuclear cells using either Qiagen column purification or a centrifugation-based method. CVID samples and control samples contributed equivalent amounts of genomic DNA as sequencing input. For every sample, a 60 bp segment covering the rearranged TCRbeta CDR3 region was amplified and then sequenced. The immunoSEQ assay, a bias-corrected multiplex PCR with high-throughput sequencing, was employed for TCRbeta amplification. Regarding the original processing steps: Every unique nucleotide sequence was considered a clone and was annotated with V, D and J genes, copy number and frequency. Sequences were labeled productive if in frame, and non-productive if out of frame or containing stop codons. As previously described, Shannon's entropy was used to calculate clonality. The predicted amino acid sequences of productive clones were used to derive mean CDR3 Kyte-Doolittle hydropathy. Using the R hclust function, scaled V gene usage was clustered hierarchically with Manhattan distance and complete linkage. Clone sharing by CDR3 amino acid sequence was assessed by resampling 12 repertoires per group over 100 rounds. Repertoires were searched for fewer than 85 published EBV-specific and approximately 240 published CMV-specific TCRbeta sequences. Two CVID samples yielding fewer than 10,000 sequences were excluded from analysis, leaving over 35 CVID repertoires. The source is immuneACCESS, and TCRdb retained only in-frame sequences with V and J called. Part of the clones is not carried over; for the studies checked, unresolved V genes explain less than half of this, and the remainder is unexplained. The D gene and trimming were derived from the DNA, and the V and J assignments and clone size from that table. The sample features around 50,000 clones, and none is a singleton. In total, the top ten clones hold about 1.7% of the sample.

This clone was seen many times. Its antigen is unknown. The source is a person between 18 and 70 years old in good health. Material: peripheral blood mononuclear cells.

The CDR3: CASKEGAVTDTQYF. The sequenced part of the CDR3 DNA is TGTGCCAGCAAGGAGGGGGCCGTCACAGATACG. The chain is assembled from TRBV2 and TRBJ2-3; perhaps TRBD1 is the D gene, with 7 bases matching. The read stops 3 residues short of the end of the CDR3; the missing end is completed from the germline J gene. The germline V gene specifies SNHLY as CDR1 and FYNNEI as CDR2. The V end loses 7 bases and the J end loses 2 bases, and a stretch of 13 bases separates them. The cysteine opens and the phenylalanine closes a CDR3 of 14 amino acids. Shown are 33 bases from within the CDR3, in frame from base 1.